This T cell receptor beta chain is from a study of CD8 T cells in ankylosing spondylitis. Study-wide points: It appeared that ankylosing spondylitis blood was characterized by a TCR beta motif of roughly 8 highly homologous variants. Reports say disease-linked clones showed up significantly more in matched ankylosing spondylitis synovial fluid.

Using quantitative 5'-RACE with molecular barcodes, the authors made TCR beta libraries. One entry per CDR3 protein, called by TCRdb with MiXCR from the 5' RACE reads. The sample shows some 840,000 distinct CDR3 sequences, about 11% of them seen only once. In this sample, this clonotype turned up many times. As yet, its antigen is unknown. V trimming: 5 bases; J trimming: 7 bases; junction bases outside the gene matches: 10. The CDR3 runs to 13 residues. CDR1 DFQATT and CDR2 SNEGSKA come from the germline V gene (reference sequence). Input material: blood, either unsorted or a sorted T cell fraction (not recorded which). This receptor was taken from a male donor with ankylosing spondylitis. This chain uses TRBV20-1 with TRBJ1-2, with 7 bases that match TRBD1. CDR3 protein: CSASRQGLSGYTF. The CDR3 nucleotides are TGCAGTGCTTCCAGACAGGGCCTTAGTGGCTACACCTTC.